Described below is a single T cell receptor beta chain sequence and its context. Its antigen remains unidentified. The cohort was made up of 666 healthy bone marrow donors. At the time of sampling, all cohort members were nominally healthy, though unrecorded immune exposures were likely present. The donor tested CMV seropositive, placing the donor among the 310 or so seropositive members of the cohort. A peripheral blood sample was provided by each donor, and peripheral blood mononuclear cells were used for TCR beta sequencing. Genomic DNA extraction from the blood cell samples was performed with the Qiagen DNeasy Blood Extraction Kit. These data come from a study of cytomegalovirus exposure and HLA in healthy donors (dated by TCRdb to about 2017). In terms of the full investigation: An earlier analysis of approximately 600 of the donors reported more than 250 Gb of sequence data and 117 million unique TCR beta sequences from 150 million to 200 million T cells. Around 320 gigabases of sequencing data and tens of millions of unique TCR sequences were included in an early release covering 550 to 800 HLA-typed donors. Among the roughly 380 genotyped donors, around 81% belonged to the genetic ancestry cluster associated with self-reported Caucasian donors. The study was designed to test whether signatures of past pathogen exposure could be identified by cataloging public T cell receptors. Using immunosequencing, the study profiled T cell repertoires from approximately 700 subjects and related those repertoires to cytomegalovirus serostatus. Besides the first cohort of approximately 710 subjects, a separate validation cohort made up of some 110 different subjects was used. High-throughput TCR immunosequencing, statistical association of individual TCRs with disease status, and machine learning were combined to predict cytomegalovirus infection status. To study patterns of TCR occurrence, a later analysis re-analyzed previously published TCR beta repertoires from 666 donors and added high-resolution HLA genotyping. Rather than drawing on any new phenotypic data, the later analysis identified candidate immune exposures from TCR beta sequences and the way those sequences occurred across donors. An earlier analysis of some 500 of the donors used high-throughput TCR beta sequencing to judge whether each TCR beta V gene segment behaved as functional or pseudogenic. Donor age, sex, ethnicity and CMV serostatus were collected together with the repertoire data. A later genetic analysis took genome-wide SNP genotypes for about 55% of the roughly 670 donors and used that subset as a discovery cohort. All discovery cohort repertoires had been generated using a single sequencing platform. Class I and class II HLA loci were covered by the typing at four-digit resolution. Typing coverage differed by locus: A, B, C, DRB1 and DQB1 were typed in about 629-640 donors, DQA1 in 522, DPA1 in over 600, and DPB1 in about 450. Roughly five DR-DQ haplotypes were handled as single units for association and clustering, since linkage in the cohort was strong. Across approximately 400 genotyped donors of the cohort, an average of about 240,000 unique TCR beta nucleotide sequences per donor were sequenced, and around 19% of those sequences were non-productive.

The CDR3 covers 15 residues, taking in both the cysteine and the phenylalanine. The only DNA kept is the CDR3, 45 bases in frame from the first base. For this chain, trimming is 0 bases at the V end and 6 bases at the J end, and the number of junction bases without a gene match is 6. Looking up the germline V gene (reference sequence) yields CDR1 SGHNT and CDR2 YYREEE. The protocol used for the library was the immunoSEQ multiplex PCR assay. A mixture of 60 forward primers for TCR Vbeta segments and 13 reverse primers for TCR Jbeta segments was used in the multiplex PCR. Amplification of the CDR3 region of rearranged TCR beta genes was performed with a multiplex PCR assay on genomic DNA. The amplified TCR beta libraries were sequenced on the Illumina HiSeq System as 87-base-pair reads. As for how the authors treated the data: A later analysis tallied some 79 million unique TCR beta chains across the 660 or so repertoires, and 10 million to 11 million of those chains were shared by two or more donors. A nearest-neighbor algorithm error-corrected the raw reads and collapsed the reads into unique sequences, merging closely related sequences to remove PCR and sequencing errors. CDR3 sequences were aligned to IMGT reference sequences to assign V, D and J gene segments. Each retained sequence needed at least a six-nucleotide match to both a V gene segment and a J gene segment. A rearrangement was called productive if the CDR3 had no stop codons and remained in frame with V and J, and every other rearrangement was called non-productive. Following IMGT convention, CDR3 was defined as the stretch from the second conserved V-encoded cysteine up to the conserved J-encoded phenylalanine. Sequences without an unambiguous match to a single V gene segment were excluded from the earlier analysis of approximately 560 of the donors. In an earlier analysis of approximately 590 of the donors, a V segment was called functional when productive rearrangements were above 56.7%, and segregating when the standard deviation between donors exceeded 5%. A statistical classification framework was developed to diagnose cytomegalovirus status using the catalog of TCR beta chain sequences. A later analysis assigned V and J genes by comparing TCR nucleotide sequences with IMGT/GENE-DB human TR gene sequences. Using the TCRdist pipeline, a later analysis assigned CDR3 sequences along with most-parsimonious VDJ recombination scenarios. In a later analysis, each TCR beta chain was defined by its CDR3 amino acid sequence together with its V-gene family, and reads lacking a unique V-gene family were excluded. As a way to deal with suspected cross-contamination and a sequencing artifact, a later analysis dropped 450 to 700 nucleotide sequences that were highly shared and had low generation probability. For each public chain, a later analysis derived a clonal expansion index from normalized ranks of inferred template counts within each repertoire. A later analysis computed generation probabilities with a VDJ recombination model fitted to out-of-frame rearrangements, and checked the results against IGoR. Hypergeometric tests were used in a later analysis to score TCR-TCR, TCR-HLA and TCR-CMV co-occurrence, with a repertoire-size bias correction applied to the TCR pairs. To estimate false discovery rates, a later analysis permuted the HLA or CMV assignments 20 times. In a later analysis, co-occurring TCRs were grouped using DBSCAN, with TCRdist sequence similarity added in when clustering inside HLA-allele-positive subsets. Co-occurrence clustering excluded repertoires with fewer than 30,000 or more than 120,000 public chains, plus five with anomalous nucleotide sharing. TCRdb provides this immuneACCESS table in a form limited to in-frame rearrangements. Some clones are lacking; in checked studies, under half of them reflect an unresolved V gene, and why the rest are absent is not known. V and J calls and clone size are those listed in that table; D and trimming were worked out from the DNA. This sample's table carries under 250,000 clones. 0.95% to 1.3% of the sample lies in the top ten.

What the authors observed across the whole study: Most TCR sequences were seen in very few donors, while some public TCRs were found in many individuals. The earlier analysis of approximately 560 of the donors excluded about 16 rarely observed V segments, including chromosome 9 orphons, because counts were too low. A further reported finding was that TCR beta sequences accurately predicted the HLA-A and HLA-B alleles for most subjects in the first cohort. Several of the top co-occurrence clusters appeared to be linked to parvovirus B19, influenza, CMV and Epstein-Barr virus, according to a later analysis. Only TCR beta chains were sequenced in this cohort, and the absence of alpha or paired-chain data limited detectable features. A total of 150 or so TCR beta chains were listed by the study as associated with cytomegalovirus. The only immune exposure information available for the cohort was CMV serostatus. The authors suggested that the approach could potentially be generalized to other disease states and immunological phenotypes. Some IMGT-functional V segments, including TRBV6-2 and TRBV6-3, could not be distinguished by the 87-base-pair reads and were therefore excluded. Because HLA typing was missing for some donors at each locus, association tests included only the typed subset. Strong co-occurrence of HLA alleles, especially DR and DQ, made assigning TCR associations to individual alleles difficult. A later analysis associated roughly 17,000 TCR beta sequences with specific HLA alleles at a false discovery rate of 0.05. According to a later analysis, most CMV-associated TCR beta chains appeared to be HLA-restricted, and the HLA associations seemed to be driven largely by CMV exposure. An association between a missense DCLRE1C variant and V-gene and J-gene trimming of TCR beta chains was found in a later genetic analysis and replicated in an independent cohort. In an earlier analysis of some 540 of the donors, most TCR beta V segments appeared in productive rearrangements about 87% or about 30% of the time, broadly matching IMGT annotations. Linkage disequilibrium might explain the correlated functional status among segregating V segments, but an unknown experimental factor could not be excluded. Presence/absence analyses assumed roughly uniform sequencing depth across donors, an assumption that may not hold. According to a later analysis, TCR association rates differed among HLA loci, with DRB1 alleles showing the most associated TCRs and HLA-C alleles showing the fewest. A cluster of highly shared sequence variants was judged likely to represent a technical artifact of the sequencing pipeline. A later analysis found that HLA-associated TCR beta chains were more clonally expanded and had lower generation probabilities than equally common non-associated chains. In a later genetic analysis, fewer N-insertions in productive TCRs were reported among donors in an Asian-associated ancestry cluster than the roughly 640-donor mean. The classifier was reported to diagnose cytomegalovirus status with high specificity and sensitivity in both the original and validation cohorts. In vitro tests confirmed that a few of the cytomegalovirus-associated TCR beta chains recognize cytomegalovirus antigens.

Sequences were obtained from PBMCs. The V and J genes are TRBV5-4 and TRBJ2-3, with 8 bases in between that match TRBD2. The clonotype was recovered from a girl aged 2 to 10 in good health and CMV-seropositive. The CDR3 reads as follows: CASSLEGGRSDTQYF. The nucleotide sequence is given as TGTGCCAGCAGCTTGGAGGGCGGGAGGTCTGATACGCAGTATTTT.